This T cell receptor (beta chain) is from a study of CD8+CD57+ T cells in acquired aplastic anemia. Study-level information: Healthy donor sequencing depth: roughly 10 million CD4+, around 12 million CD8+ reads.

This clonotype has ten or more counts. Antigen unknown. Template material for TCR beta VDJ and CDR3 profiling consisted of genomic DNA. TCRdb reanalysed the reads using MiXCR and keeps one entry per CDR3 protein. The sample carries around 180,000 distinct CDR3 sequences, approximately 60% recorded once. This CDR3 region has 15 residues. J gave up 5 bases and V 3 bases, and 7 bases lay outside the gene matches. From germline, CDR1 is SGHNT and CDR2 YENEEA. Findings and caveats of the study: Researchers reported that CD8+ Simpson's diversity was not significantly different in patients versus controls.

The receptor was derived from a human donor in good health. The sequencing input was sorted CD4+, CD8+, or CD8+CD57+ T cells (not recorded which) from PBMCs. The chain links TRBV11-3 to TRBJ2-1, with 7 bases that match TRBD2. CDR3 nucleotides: TGTGCCAGCAGCTTGGGGAGGCTAGCGGACAATGAGCAGTTCTTC. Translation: CASSLGRLADNEQFF.